The subject of this entry is one T cell receptor (beta chain). The specificity of this receptor is unknown. Base qualities are missing; no much larger clone stands one base away. This specimen comes from a study of vaccination effects on CD4 cells after COVID-19 (dated by TCRdb to between 2020 and 2023). For context, the study as a whole: Participants received two doses of either the BNT162b2 or the mRNA-1273 mRNA SARS-CoV-2 vaccine. The Oncomine TCR Beta short-read assay on an Illumina iSeq 100 was used to sequence cultures from other donors in the study. SARS-CoV-2 spike-specific CD4+ TCR repertoires from before and after mRNA vaccination were compared in COVID-19 convalescent patients and in infection-naive vaccine recipients. The full study included some eleven COVID-19 convalescent patients and a few SARS-CoV-2-naive healthy vaccine recipients. What the research found in general, with its limitations: Both infection-induced and vaccine-induced clones contracted markedly at late post-vaccination timepoints, which is consistent with waning T cell responses. Only a small number of convalescent patients were included, and no early post-infection timepoints were available, which limited the study. Among healthy vaccine recipients, nearly all vaccine-induced clones were SARS-CoV-2 mono-reactive, and only 1 of 255 was cross-reactive with common cold coronaviruses.

The CDR3 runs 17 residues from the cysteine to the phenylalanine. Only CDR3 DNA remains: 51 bases, in frame from the first base. Based on the germline V gene, the CDR1 and CDR2 sequences are MGHRA and YSYEKL. V is cut back by 0 bases and J by 0 bases, with 6 bases in the junction unmatched. Receptors were amplified or captured by the immunoSEQ multiplex PCR assay. DNA from the cultured, isolated CD4+ T cells was subjected to TCR beta CDR3 sequencing. On the authors' methods: Non-productive TCR sequences were removed and reads were trimmed to the CDR3 region, keeping CDR3s of at least 7 amino acids. Antigen-specific clonotypes were identified using the MANAFEST web app by comparison of expansion in peptide wells against reference cultures. Positive clones required FDR<0.05 expansion versus reference and all other wells, odds ratio above 5, and frequency above 0.1% in two replicate wells. Cross-reactive clonotypes were defined as significantly expanded in SARS-CoV-2 spike wells and in at least one common cold coronavirus spike condition. Using the stringdist R package, CDR3 similarity was measured by Levenshtein distance, and unrooted trees were constructed with ape in R 3.6.1. TCRdb provides this immuneACCESS table in a form limited to in-frame rearrangements. Some clones are lacking; in checked studies, under half of them reflect an unresolved V gene, and why the rest are absent is not known. V and J calls and clone size come straight from that table; D and trimming were deduced from the DNA. Across this sample there are 55,000 to 75,000 clones, with approximately 70% seen only once. About 4.1% of the sample is taken by the ten largest.

In the ViraFEST assay, PBMC were stimulated with viral peptide pools, and TCR sequencing was then used to find antigen-specific CD4+ T cell clonotypes based on their expansion. After more than nine days of culture, CD4+ T cells were isolated with the EasySep CD4+ T cell isolation kit. The absence of prior SARS-CoV-2 infection in healthy vaccine recipients was confirmed by negative nucleocapsid antibodies before and after vaccination. Around 2 million PBMC per well were cultured in IMDM with about 4.5% human AB serum, 10 IU/ml IL-2 and gentamicin, plus 10 ug/ml peptides. Half of the culture medium was replaced with fresh IL-2-containing medium on days 3 and 7. Unless noted otherwise, every peptide stimulation condition was grown in triplicate wells. Using Ficoll-Paque Plus gradient centrifugation, PBMC were separated from whole blood and then either used fresh or cryopreserved at -140C. The overlapping peptide pools covered the spike proteins of SARS-CoV-2 and of the common cold coronaviruses HCoV-NL63, HCoV-OC43 and HCoV-229E. Genomic DNA was extracted from cultured CD4+ T cells with the QIAamp micro DNA kit.

The chain joins TRBV4-1 to TRBJ2-3, and TRBD2 matches 7 of the central bases. This specimen consisted of CD4+ T cells from PBMCs cultured with HCoV-OC43 spike peptides, obtained before COVID-19 vaccination. This specimen's cell subset or site label, interpreted: HCoV-OC43 spike overlapping peptide pool stimulation. The source of this sequence is a human donor who received a COVID-19 vaccine. The DNA reads TGCGCCAGCAGCCAAGAAAAACTAGCGATTAGCACAGATACGCAGTATTTT. The translation is CASSQEKLAISTDTQYF.